Listed below are T cell receptor beta chains from one sample, sequenced in a study of T cells in Graves' hyperthyroidism and ophthalmopathy. TCRdb fed the multiplex PCR reads into MiXCR, producing one record per CDR3 protein. The profile covers some 600,000 distinct CDR3 sequences, with about 15% appearing a single time and roughly 5.7% taken by the ten largest. Sequences were obtained from blood. The receptors originated from a woman aged 25 to 45 with Graves' hyperthyroidism that later progressed to Graves' ophthalmopathy. The CDR3 runs from the conserved cysteine through the conserved F or W. D genes are given only for firm matches. Size values are once, few and many counts, or a class for expanded clones, and some rows have none.

clone_size	d_call	v_call	j_call	cdr3_nt	cdr3_aa
NA	NA	TRBV12-3/TRBV12-4	TRBJ2-4	TGTGCCAGCAGCCTTCTACCGGACATCTCGGGCCGAAACATTCAGTACTTC	CASSLLPDISGRNIQYF
many	NA	TRBV12-3/TRBV12-4	TRBJ2-7	TGTGCCAGCAGTTTACAGGAAGCCTACGAGCAGTACTTC	CASSLQEAYEQYF
NA	NA	TRBV12-5	TRBJ1-3	TGTGCTAGTGGTTTGGATCCTCCGAGAGGGTCCGGAAACACCATATATTTT	CASGLDPPRGSGNTIYF
many	NA	TRBV2	TRBJ1-2	TGTGCCAGCAGTTTACCTATGGGGGATGGCTACACCTTC	CASSLPMGDGYTF
many	TRBD2	TRBV5-1	TRBJ2-1	TGCGCCAGCAGCTTCGGGCTAGCGGGAGAGCACTACAATGAGCAGTTCTTC	CASSFGLAGEHYNEQFF
NA	TRBD1	TRBV13	TRBJ2-7	TGTGCCAGCAGCATTTTGACAGGGGGCTCTAGCGAGCAGTACTTC	CASSILTGGSSEQYF
many	NA	TRBV7-9	TRBJ2-7	TGTGCCAGCAGCCCCCCGGTGGAGCAGTACTTC	CASSPPVEQYF
NA	TRBD1	TRBV6-2/TRBV6-3	TRBJ1-1	TGTGCCAGCAGTTTAGAGGGGCCAGGGGGGGGGAACACTGAAGCTTTCTTT	CASSLEGPGGGNTEAFF
NA	NA	TRBV9	TRBJ1-2	TGTGCCAGCAGCGTAGCAGGGGCAGGGGGCTACACCTTC	CASSVAGAGGYTF
many	TRBD1	TRBV7-2	TRBJ1-2	TGTGCCAGCAGCCCCGGACAGGGCCTTCACTACACCTTC	CASSPGQGLHYTF
NA	NA	TRBV3-1	TRBJ2-2	TGTGCCAGCAGCCAAGCCGGGCCAGCCACCGGGGAGCTGTTTTTT	CASSQAGPATGELFF
few	TRBD1	TRBV30	TRBJ1-1	TGTGCCCGCCAATCCGGGACAGGGGTAACTGAAGCTTTCTTT	CARQSGTGVTEAFF
NA	TRBD1	TRBV29-1	TRBJ1-2	TGCAGCGACCTGAAGGCCAGGGGGCTCGGCGGCCACACCTTC	CSDLKARGLGGHTF
many	TRBD1	TRBV27	TRBJ2-7	TGTGCCAGCAGTTTGAGGGGGCTCAACTACGAGCAGTACTTC	CASSLRGLNYEQYF
NA	TRBD2	TRBV30	TRBJ2-6	TGTGCCTGGAGCGCAGGACTAGCGGGACCATACTCTGGGGCCAACGTCCTGACTTTC	CAWSAGLAGPYSGANVLTF
many	NA	TRBV20-1	TRBJ2-1	TGCAGTGCCTTGGGACTTAATAACAATGAGCAGTTCTTC	CSALGLNNNEQFF
NA	NA	TRBV20-1	TRBJ2-7	TGCAGTGCTAGAGAGACTTCCTTCGTCTACGAGCAGTACTTC	CSARETSFVYEQYF
NA	NA	TRBV20-1	TRBJ2-2	TGCAGTGCTAGAGTGGATACCGGGGAGCTGTTTTTT	CSARVDTGELFF
few	NA	TRBV7-2	TRBJ1-2	TGTGCCAGCAGCTTATGGATAGTTCCAGGGGAGGCCTTAGGCTACACCTTC	CASSLWIVPGEALGYTF
NA	NA	TRBV27	TRBJ2-1	TGTGCCAGCAGTTTTCTCGGGCCCCACAATGAGCAGTTCTTC	CASSFLGPHNEQFF
few	NA	TRBV5-5	TRBJ1-1	TGTGCCAGCAGCTTGTGGGTCAGCTCGAACACTGAAGCTTTCTTT	CASSLWVSSNTEAFF
NA	NA	TRBV5-1	TRBJ2-6	TGCGCCAGCAGCTCCAATACCGACAGGGCCAACGTCCTGACTTTC	CASSSNTDRANVLTF
many	NA	TRBV12-3/TRBV12-4	TRBJ1-2	TGTGCCAGCAGTTTGGGGGGTGCCTATGGCTACACCTTC	CASSLGGAYGYTF